The 20 T cell receptor beta chains below all came from one sample that was sequenced in a study of blood T cell repertoires in COVID-19. Here immunoSEQ multiplex PCR was the method, and the copy in TCRdb shows in-frame clones only, minus some. The table has 170,000 or so clones, around 86% seen once. The sequenced sample consisted of peripheral blood. Source of these receptors: a man aged 40-49 years with active or convalescent COVID-19.

The chain is built from TRBV14 and TRBJ1-3; tentative D call: TRBD1 (5 bases). The CDR3 length is 15 residues. The germline gives CDR1 SGHDN, CDR2 FVKESK. Trimming removed 1 base from V and 2 bases from J, with 9 bases in between. The CDR3 sequence: CASSQGRVAGNTIYF. The CDR3 DNA reads as TGTGCCAGCAGCCAAGGCAGGGTCGCTGGAAACACCATATATTTT. Combining the CDR3 with reference TRBV14 and TRBJ1-3 gives the whole variable domain EAGVTQFPSHSVIEKGQTVTLRCDPISGHDNLYWYRRVMGKEIKFLLHFVKESKQDESGMPNNRFLAERTGGTYSTLKVQPAELEDSGVYFCASSQGRVAGNTIYFGEGSWLTVV.

This chain joins TRBV30 and TRBJ2-7, with 7 bases that match TRBD1. CDR3 length: 15 residues. The trim removed 4 bases at V and 6 bases at J, leaving 15 bases unmatched. CDR1 and CDR2 from the germline V gene are GTSNPN and SVGIG (reference sequence). The CDR3: CAWNNPGQSYVEQYF. In DNA, the CDR3 is TGTGCCTGGAATAATCCGGGACAGTCGTATGTCGAGCAGTACTTC.

The chain links TRBV6-5 to TRBJ2-7, with D perhaps matching TRBD2 (5 bases). CDR3 length: 14 amino acids. From germline, CDR1 is MNHEY and CDR2 SVGAGI. V lost 6 bases and J lost 1, with 13 bases in between. The CDR3 bases are TGTGCCAGCAGCCTAGCCCGCGGGTCCTACGAGCAGTACTTC. This codes for CASSLARGSYEQYF.

The rearrangement joins TRBV6-1 to TRBJ2-7; TRBD1 matches at 9 bases. The CDR3 runs to 18 residues. Germline V lookup: CDR1 MNHNS, CDR2 SASEGT. V dropped 1 base and J dropped 0; count of bases not matched to a gene: 10. The CDR3 is CASSEGGTGFLSSYEQYF. The CDR3 DNA reads as TGTGCCAGCAGTGAAGGGGGGACAGGGTTCCTGAGCTCCTACGAGCAGTACTTC.

CDR3 nucleotide sequence: TGTGCCAGCAGCTTAGGGGGGGGCAGGCGTGAGCAGTTCTTC. As protein: CASSLGGGRREQFF. This chain connects TRBV7-2 to TRBJ2-1; D is possibly TRBD2 (7 bases). The length of the CDR3 is 14 residues. Trimming removed 1 base from V and 9 bases from J, with 13 bases in between. Germline CDR1 and CDR2: SGHTA and FQGNSA.

The rearrangement joins TRBV2 to TRBJ2-1; 8 positions match TRBD1. V gave up 6 bases and J gave up 6 bases; unmatched junction bases: 22. Germline CDR1 and CDR2: SNHLY and FYNNEI. There are 19 residues in the CDR3. The CDR3 spells CASRDIRDRFYLGGNEQFF. DNA of the CDR3: TGTGCCAGCAGAGATATCCGGGACAGGTTCTATTTGGGGGGCAATGAGCAGTTCTTC.

With respect to this clone: Other DNA sequences from this sample encode an identical CDR3 as well. This chain joins TRBV7-3 and TRBJ1-1; perhaps TRBD1 as D (5 bases). The V and J ends lost 4 bases and 1 base respectively, with 7 bases between them. This CDR3 has 13 residues. Germline V gives CDR1 SGHTA, CDR2 FQGTGA. DNA for the CDR3: TGTGCCAGCAGCTCCCAGGGGAACACTGAAGCTTTCTTT. It encodes CASSSQGNTEAFF.

V usage is TRBV5-1 and J usage is TRBJ1-2; TRBD1 might be the D (6 bases). This CDR3 is 15 amino acids long. V was clipped by 4 bases and J by 4 bases, with 17 bases between them. Germline CDR1 is SGHRS and CDR2 is YFSETQ. The CDR3 DNA sequence: TGCGCCAGCAGCGACCGGGACACGGAACTCTATGGCTACACCTTC. This gives the protein CASSDRDTELYGYTF.

V gene TRBV12-3 or TRBV12-4 combines with J gene TRBJ1-1; a weak D match, TRBD1 (5 bases). Trimming pared 7 bases from V and 4 bases from J, leaving 13 bases between. CDR3 length: 13 amino acids. CDR3 bases: TGTGCCAGCACCGTGCTGGGGCTCACTGAAGCTTTCTTT. As protein: CASTVLGLTEAFF.

This rearrangement joins TRBV7-2 to TRBJ1-5; no firm D call. The CDR3 is 16 residues long. V gave up 5 bases and J gave up 9 bases, with 23 bases separating them. Germline V gene lookup returns CDR1 SGHTA and CDR2 FQGNSA. In DNA form, the CDR3 reads TGTGCCAGCAGCCTTAGTAGTCGGGGTAGAATCGGGCCCCAGCATTTT. Amino acid sequence: CASSLSSRGRIGPQHF.

The chain employs TRBV11-2 and TRBJ2-2; 10 positions agree with TRBD1. V lost 5 bases, J lost 6 bases, and 3 bases stayed unmatched. CDR3 length: 14 residues. Germline V gene data show CDR1 as SGHAT and CDR2 as FQNNGV. This chain's CDR3 is CASSRDRGSGELFF. Written as DNA, the CDR3 is TGTGCCAGCAGCCGGGACAGGGGATCCGGGGAGCTGTTTTTT.

CDR3 in DNA: TGTGCCAGCAGTTTATCGGGACAGGGGAGGCAAGAGACCCAGTACTTC. This encodes CASSLSGQGRQETQYF. The chain couples TRBV27 to TRBJ2-5; 10 bases match TRBD1. The CDR3 is made up of 16 amino acids. CDR1 and CDR2 from the germline V gene are MNHEY and SMNVEV (reference sequence). V shed 0 bases, J shed 2 bases, and the junction held 3 bases outside the gene matches.

The V and J genes are TRBV2 and TRBJ1-2; D is unresolved. Germline CDR1 is SNHLY and CDR2 is FYNNEI. The CDR3 extends over 15 amino acids. Trimming pared 4 bases from V and 4 bases from J, leaving 16 bases between. CDR3 in amino acids: CASSGESGGSYGYTF. The CDR3 region has the DNA TGTGCCAGCAGTGGGGAGTCAGGCGGCTCCTATGGCTACACCTTC.

The chain links TRBV5-4 to TRBJ1-1, with D perhaps TRBD1 (6 bases). The CDR3 is made up of 13 amino acids. V lost 6 bases and J 4 bases, leaving 13 bases between the germline ends. Per the germline V gene, CDR1 is SGHNT and CDR2 is YYREEE (reference sequence). Here the CDR3 reads CASIVQGATEAFF. CDR3 nucleotide sequence: TGTGCCAGCATCGTACAGGGTGCCACTGAAGCTTTCTTT.

The J gene is TRBJ2-4, the V gene TRBV19; D call uncertain. CDR3 length equals 12 residues. From germline, CDR1 is LNHDA and CDR2 SQIVND (reference sequence). Trimming shortened V by 5 bases and J by 8 bases, and 10 bases separated the two germline ends. The CDR3 DNA sequence: TGTGCCAGTAGTCTGACTCGATACATTCAGTACTTC. Its translation: CASSLTRYIQYF.

V gene TRBV2 combines with J gene TRBJ2-7, with D possibly matching TRBD2 (6 bases). The CDR3 is 12 residues long. Per germline, CDR1 SNHLY and CDR2 FYNNEI. The germline V and J ends were trimmed by 6 bases and 5 bases, with 11 bases remaining between them. The DNA of the CDR3 is TGTGCCAGCAGGTCGGACTACCACGAGCAGTACTTC. Its protein product is CASRSDYHEQYF.

This clone was picked up one time. The rearrangement uses TRBV7-3 and TRBJ1-1, with D perhaps TRBD1 (6 bases). This CDR3 spans 13 amino acids. CDR1 and CDR2 (germline): SGHTA, FQGTGA. V lost 4 bases to trimming and J lost 1 base, with 7 bases between them. The CDR3 region has the DNA TGTGCCAGCAGCTGGGGGCAGAACACTGAAGCTTTCTTT. Its translation: CASSWGQNTEAFF.

The J gene is TRBJ2-1, the V gene TRBV7-6, with TRBD2 matching 9 bases. CDR3 size: 15 residues. V dropped 3 bases and J dropped 5; count of bases not matched to a gene: 5. Per germline, CDR1 SGHVS and CDR2 FNYEAQ. CDR3 in amino acids: CASSFVAGDNNEQFF. The CDR3, as DNA: TGTGCCAGCAGCTTCGTAGCGGGGGATAACAATGAGCAGTTCTTC.

The chain combines TRBV5-1 with TRBJ1-3; D remains ambiguous. The germline V and J ends were trimmed by 0 bases and 7 bases, with 26 bases remaining between them. CDR3 length equals 19 residues. Germline values: CDR1 SGHRS, CDR2 YFSETQ. CDR3 region: CASSLGYGGISGMGNTIYF. The CDR3 DNA sequence: TGCGCCAGCAGCTTGGGGTATGGAGGGATCTCAGGAATGGGTAACACCATATATTTT.

The table lists this clone with a few counts. This sequence joins TRBV14 and TRBJ1-5; weak D call: TRBD1 (6 bases). The V and J ends lost 4 bases and 2 bases respectively, with 12 bases between them. The germline V gene has CDR1 SGHDN and CDR2 FVKESK. This CDR3 is built from 15 residues. For the CDR3, the DNA is TGTGCCAGCAGCCCGCAGGGGAAGGGCAATCAGCCCCAGCATTTT. This sequence encodes CASSPQGKGNQPQHF.